This T cell receptor beta chain comes out of a study of a mutant IDH1 vaccine in newly diagnosed glioma. On the study more broadly: Treated patients showed a male proportion of around 62%, a female proportion of approximately 38%, and a mean age of approximately 40 years. Patients had received radiotherapy, temozolomide, or both previously, most receiving both.

Per germline, CDR1 MGHRA and CDR2 YSYEKL. There are 16 residues in the CDR3. After removal of 4 bases from V and 5 bases from J, the junction contained 9 bases not matched to a gene. Concerning this clone: Its specificity is unknown.

Described time point: week 47, end of study. A single vaccine dose contained 300 ug of mutant IDH1 20-mer peptide, and topical imiquimod was used with it. TCRdb keeps only in-frame clones here, not all; method: immunoSEQ multiplex PCR. In the table there are about 56,000 clones, over 80% of which are singletons. The V and J genes are TRBV4-1 and TRBJ2-1, with 9 bases that match TRBD1. The TCR was taken from a woman in her 50s with glioma. Source: PBMCs, taken from a glioma patient whose treatment included an IDH1 peptide vaccine. CDR3 region: CASSRRPGQGDNEQFF. CDR3 bases: TGCGCCAGCAGCCGAAGACCGGGACAGGGAGACAATGAGCAGTTCTTC.